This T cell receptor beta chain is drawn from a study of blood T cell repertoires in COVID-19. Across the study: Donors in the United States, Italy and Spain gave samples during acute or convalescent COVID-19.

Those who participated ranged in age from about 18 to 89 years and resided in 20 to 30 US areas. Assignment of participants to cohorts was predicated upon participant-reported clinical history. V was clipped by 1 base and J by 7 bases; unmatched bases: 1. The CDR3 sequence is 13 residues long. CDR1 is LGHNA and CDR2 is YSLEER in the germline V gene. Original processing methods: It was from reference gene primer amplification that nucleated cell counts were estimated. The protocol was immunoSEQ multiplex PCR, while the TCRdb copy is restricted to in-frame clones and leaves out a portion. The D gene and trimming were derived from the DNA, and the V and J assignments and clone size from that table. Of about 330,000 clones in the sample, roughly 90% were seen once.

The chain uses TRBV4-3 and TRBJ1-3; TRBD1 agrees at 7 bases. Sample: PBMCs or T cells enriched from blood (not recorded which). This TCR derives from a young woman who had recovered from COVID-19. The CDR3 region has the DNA TGCGCCAGCAGCCAAGCAGGGGGGAACACCATATATTTT. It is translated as CASSQAGGNTIYF.